The T cell receptor beta chain under discussion was sequenced for a study of T cells in Graves' hyperthyroidism and ophthalmopathy. Study findings and constraints: A model of 13 V-J features distinguished ophthalmopathy from stable hyperthyroidism.

TCR beta CDR3 region amplification was performed from RNA transcripts. HTBI primers drove first-round RT-PCR of the TCR CDR3. TCRdb reanalysed the multiplex PCR reads using MiXCR and keeps one entry per CDR3 protein. The sample includes hundreds of thousands of distinct CDR3 sequences, approximately 15% of them seen just once. Orbital computed tomography, thyroid ultrasound, serum thyroxine and TRAb, and clinical symptoms together informed the diagnoses. Concerning this clonotype itself: Antigen: not known.

This TCR was sampled from a woman aged 55-70 years with Graves' ophthalmopathy. Sequencing input: blood.

CDR3 protein: CASSPEGHTSTDTQYF. The CDR3 DNA sequence: TGTGCCAGCAGCCCCGAAGGTCACACTAGCACAGATACGCAGTATTTT. The rearrangement links TRBV2 to TRBJ2-3; D call uncertain. Germline CDR1 reads SNHLY; CDR2 reads FYNNEI. The CDR3 spans 16 residues. V shed 6 bases and J shed 0 bases, with 16 bases lying between them.